These 9 T cell receptor beta chains originate from one sample sequenced in a study of tumor and adjacent non-tumor tissue in lung cancer. This sample's RNA came from whole unsorted tissue. Three rounds of nested PCR, following a modified ARM-PCR protocol, produced the TCRbeta library. TCRdb re-analysed the multiplex PCR reads in MiXCR, keeping a single row per CDR3 protein. The sample carries about 90,000 distinct CDR3 sequences, more than 60% recorded once. The sequenced sample was lung tumor tissue. These receptors were collected from a man in his 70s with non-small cell lung cancer.

Worth noting for this clonotype: Possible read error: a much larger clone is one base away. The rearrangement links TRBV4-1 to TRBJ2-1, with 12 bases aligning to TRBD2. This CDR3 contains 15 residues. Germline V gives CDR1 MGHRA, CDR2 YSYEKL. The CDR3 sequence: CASSPLAGGYNKQFF. CDR3 coding DNA: TGCGCCAGCAGCCCGCTAGCGGGAGGGTACAATAAGCAGTTCTTC.

A note on this clonotype: Relative to the germline gene, one junction end is altered; a read error may explain this. The J gene is TRBJ2-3, the V gene TRBV11-2, with D tentatively TRBD2 (6 bases). The CDR3 consists of 15 residues. CDR1 is SGHAT, CDR2 FQNNGV, per germline. The CDR3 is CASNSAGRNTYTHYF. DNA for the CDR3: TGTGCCAGCAACTCCGCGGGGAGGAACACATATACGCATTATTTT.

The chain recombines TRBV19 with TRBJ1-1; a possible D gene is TRBD1 (5 bases). The V end was cut by 5 bases, the J end by 10 bases, with 20 bases between. The V gene's germline CDR1 is LNHDA and CDR2 SQIVND (reference sequence). CDR3 length: 14 residues. The CDR3 region is CASSGSTYRRSAFF. In DNA form, the CDR3 reads TGTGCCAGTAGTGGGTCCACGTACAGGCGATCAGCTTTCTTT.

This clonotype has a count of ten or more. The chain is built from TRBV29-1 and TRBJ2-5; D possibly matches TRBD1 or TRBD2 (6 bases each). Trimming took off 3 bases at V and 5 bases at J, with 19 bases between the two ends. Germline loops: CDR1 SQVTM, CDR2 ANQGSEA. The CDR3 is 15 amino acids. As DNA, the CDR3 is TGCAGCGTTGAGCTCATTCAAGGGGGGCGGGAGACCCAGTACTTC. Protein: CSVELIQGGRETQYF.

With regard to this clonotype: Being one base from a much bigger clone, this may be a read error. The V call is TRBV10-3, the J call TRBJ2-1, with 12 bases identical to TRBD2. V was clipped by 10 bases and J by 8 bases; unmatched bases: 9. CDR3 length: 14 residues. CDR1 ENHRY and CDR2 SYGVKD come from the germline V gene. The CDR3 spells CATGRTSGTDEQFF. The DNA for the CDR3 is TGTGCCACTGGCAGGACTAGCGGGACGGATGAGCAGTTCTTC.

In this sample, this clonotype turned up once. Possible read error: a much larger clone is one base away. The V and J genes are TRBV14 and TRBJ2-7; unclear D gene. Trimming removed 4 bases from V and 9 bases from J, with 19 bases in between. From germline, CDR1 is SGHDN and CDR2 FVKESK. The CDR3 runs to 14 residues. CDR3 sequence (DNA): TGTGCCAGCAGCCTCCCCGGAACGAACAACGGGCAGTACTTC. Its translation is CASSLPGTNNGQYF.

Points on this clonotype: An end of the junction differs from the germline gene, which may be a read error. This CDR3 is CASSFQGSTGELFF. CDR3 coding DNA: TGTGCCAGCAGCTTTCAGGGGAGCACCGGGGAGCTATTTTTT. This chain links TRBV11-2 with TRBJ2-2; TRBD1 might be the D (6 bases). Germline V lookup: CDR1 SGHAT, CDR2 FQNNGV. The length of the CDR3 is 14 residues.

Within the sample, this clonotype is medium-sized. The J gene is TRBJ2-2, the V gene TRBV11-2, with D perhaps being TRBD1 or TRBD2 (5 bases each). Germline loops: CDR1 SGHAT, CDR2 FQNNGV. The CDR3 is 16 amino acids. Trimming took off 6 bases at V and 1 base at J, with 15 bases between the two ends. The CDR3 coding sequence is TGTGCCAGCAGACCCGCCGGGACGGTGAACACCGGGGAGCTGTTTTTT. It codes for CASRPAGTVNTGELFF.

Ten or more counts support this clonotype. J is TRBJ2-2 and V is TRBV4-1; possibly TRBD1 or TRBD2 for D (5 bases each). The length of the CDR3 is 17 residues. V lost 4 bases and J lost 1, with 16 bases in between. CDR1 and CDR2 (germline): MGHRA, YSYEKL. CDR3 protein: CASSPRDHFVNTGELFF. The CDR3 DNA sequence: TGCGCCAGCAGCCCTCGGGACCATTTCGTGAACACCGGGGAGCTGTTTTTT.